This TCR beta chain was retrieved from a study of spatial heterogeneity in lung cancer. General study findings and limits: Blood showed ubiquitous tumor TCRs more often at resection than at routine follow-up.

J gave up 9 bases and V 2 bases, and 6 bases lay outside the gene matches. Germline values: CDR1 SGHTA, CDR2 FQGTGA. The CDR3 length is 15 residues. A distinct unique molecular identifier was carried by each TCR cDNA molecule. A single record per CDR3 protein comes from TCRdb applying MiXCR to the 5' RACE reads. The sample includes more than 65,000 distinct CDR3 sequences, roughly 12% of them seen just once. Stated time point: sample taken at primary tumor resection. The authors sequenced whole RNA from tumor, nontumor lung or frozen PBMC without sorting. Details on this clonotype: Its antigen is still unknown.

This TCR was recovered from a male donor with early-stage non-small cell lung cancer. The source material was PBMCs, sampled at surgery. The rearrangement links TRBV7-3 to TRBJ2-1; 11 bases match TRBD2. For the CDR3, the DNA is TGTGCCAGCAGCTTACGTAGCGGGGGGGCCATTGAGCAGTTCTTC. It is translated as CASSLRSGGAIEQFF.